The present T cell receptor beta chain was sequenced within a study of Ad26.COV2.S vaccination and SARS-CoV-2 variants. Across the whole study: Each vaccinee took Ad26.COV2.S intramuscularly, once or twice 56 days apart.

Trimming took off 4 bases at V and 5 bases at J, with 9 bases between the two ends. Germline values: CDR1 SGHNT, CDR2 YYREEE (reference sequence). CDR3 length: 12 amino acids. TCRdb keeps only in-frame clones here, not all; method: immunoSEQ multiplex PCR. The data hold roughly 500,000 clones, with roughly nine tenths observed a single time. Comments on this clone: Different DNA sequences within this sample yield the same CDR3.

Treatment noted: about 20 received Ad26.COV2.S at low or high dose, single or two shots; about 5 received placebo; per-sample allocation not given. Sampling took place 63 days after the first vaccine or placebo injection. Donor was an adult aged 18-55 years in Boston. Vaccine was an Ad26 vector expressing Wuhan-strain SARS-CoV-2 spike. The chain links TRBV5-4 to TRBJ1-2; D not certain. The sequences come from peripheral blood, collected in a trial of Ad26.COV2.S vaccine versus placebo. This sequence originates from a person aged 18-65 years who received the Ad26.COV2.S COVID-19 vaccine or a placebo. DNA of the CDR3: TGTGCCAGCAGCCTCGGAAGTTATGGCTACACCTTC. It codes for CASSLGSYGYTF.